This T cell receptor (beta chain) was profiled in a study of blood T cells in healthy people across ages. This CDR3 region has 19 residues. Trimming at V came to 1 base and at J to 0 bases, leaving 7 bases not matched to a gene. Germline CDR1 MGHRA, CDR2 YSYEKL. A second PCR of roughly 7 to 11 cycles used a sample-barcoded 5' primer and a J-beta primer mix. Every cDNA molecule carried a tag from a template-switch adaptor bearing 12 random nucleotides. TCRdb redid the calling of the 5' RACE reads with MiXCR, one entry per CDR3 protein. The table lists fewer than 2,000,000 distinct CDR3 sequences, around 40% of them singletons. This clonotype has only a few counts. Its specificity is not known. Study-level findings and limits: Expanded clonotype changes were possibly confounded by unknown donor CMV status. Donors of long life had a larger count of naive CD4+ cells and greater diversity than aged donors.

The TCR sequence derives from a human donor in good health. V and J are TRBV4-1 and TRBJ2-6; TRBD1 matches 9 bases. Sample: blood. The CDR3 sequence: CASSQGGDRVASGANVLTF. In nucleotides, the CDR3 is TGCGCCAGCAGCCAAGGGGGGGACAGGGTGGCCTCTGGGGCCAACGTCCTGACTTTC.